This T cell receptor (beta chain) was obtained from a study of blood T cell repertoires in COVID-19 (dated by TCRdb to 2019 to 2021). About the study as a whole: Samples from collaborators originated in the United States, Italy and Spain and spanned both the acute and convalescent phases of COVID-19. The prospective study material was composed of cDNA or gDNA derived from T cells, B-cell-depleted T cells, or PBMCs. Deeply sampled blood TCRbeta repertoires from subjects exposed to, actively infected with, or recovered from COVID-19 were included in the dataset. A freely available public database, intended as a resource for researchers studying the immune response to SARS-CoV-2, is where the repertoires were released. Samples were obtained from the ongoing ImmuneRACE study (first 160 participants) and from approximately 1,200 subjects provided by 6 global collaborators. Nearly every sample came with metadata listing a de-identified subject ID, COVID-19 status, age in years and sex. HLA class I and class II types, where available, came from metadata supplied by the sample provider rather than from assay-based typing. Findings and caveats that apply to the study as a whole: The amount of clinical and demographic metadata varied by source and participant and was provided uncurated.

Worth noting for this clone: This clone's antigen is unknown. Base-call qualities are not available, and no considerably larger clone is one nucleotide away.

Via the germline V gene (reference sequence), CDR1 is LNHDA and CDR2 SQIVND. Reading from cysteine to phenylalanine, the CDR3 counts 12 amino acids. Here the CDR3 DNA is all that survives: 36 bases in frame from base 1. Relative to germline, V is 6 bases shorter and J is 0 bases shorter, with 5 bases between their ends. TCRbeta CDR3 regions were amplified from genomic DNA using the immunoSEQ Assay, a bias-controlled multiplex PCR. The paper's processing steps were these. The number of nucleated cells in each sample was estimated by amplification of reference gene primers within the assay. To quantify the absolute abundance of each unique TCRbeta CDR3 rearrangement, sequence reads were collapsed and filtered. For each sample, productive Simpson clonality was calculated as the square root of Simpson's diversity index across productive rearrangements. The table comes from immuneACCESS by way of TCRdb, which keeps in-frame sequences with V and J called. Part of the clones is missing from these tables; in studies checked, under half for an unresolved V gene and the rest for unknown reasons. For V, J and clone size, that table is used; D and trimming come from the DNA. This sample has approximately 240,000 clones in its table, and around nine tenths of those were observed once. The top ten clonotypes cover approximately 2.2% of the sample.

A second Seattle source provided samples from volunteer blood donors who had recovered from COVID-19. The collaborating institutions used their own protocols to collect whole blood in K2EDTA tubes. For TCRbeta analysis, collaborators shipped samples as frozen whole blood, isolated PBMCs, or DNA extracted from either of those sample types. Sequencing used peripheral blood. The rearrangement joined TRBV19 to TRBJ1-2; no D segment can be confidently identified. The sequence derives from a woman in her thirties or forties who had recovered from COVID-19. The CDR3 is CASRGANYGYTF. At the DNA level, the sequence is TGTGCCAGTAGAGGAGCTAACTATGGCTACACCTTC.